Sequencing of this TCR beta chain was carried out in a study of human T cells and chemical hapten exposure. Overall study context: How much TCR each sample yielded varied, mostly because pooled library volumes differed slightly.

Trimming stripped 5 bases from V and 4 bases from J, with 6 bases between. The CDR3 covers 12 residues. Noted time point: patch test 2, 6 weeks after DPC sensitization. Described treatment: therapeutic diphenylcyclopropenone sensitization with weekly scalp DPC. TCRdb independently ran MiXCR on the RACE reads; one entry per CDR3 protein. Among nearly 95,000 distinct CDR3 sequences, approximately 9.9% were seen once, and the ten largest hold less than 2.5%. Material: whole blood, obtained in connection with sensitization to the hapten diphenylcyclopropenone (DPC). The chain carries TRBV12-3 or TRBV12-4 and TRBJ2-1; D is uncertain. This sequence originates from a man aged 35 to 55 with alopecia areata. Some clones in this sample may be carry-over from other donors' samples. The CDR3 region has the DNA TGTGCCAGCAGTGACGGATACAATGAGCAGTTCTTC. It yields the protein CASSDGYNEQFF.